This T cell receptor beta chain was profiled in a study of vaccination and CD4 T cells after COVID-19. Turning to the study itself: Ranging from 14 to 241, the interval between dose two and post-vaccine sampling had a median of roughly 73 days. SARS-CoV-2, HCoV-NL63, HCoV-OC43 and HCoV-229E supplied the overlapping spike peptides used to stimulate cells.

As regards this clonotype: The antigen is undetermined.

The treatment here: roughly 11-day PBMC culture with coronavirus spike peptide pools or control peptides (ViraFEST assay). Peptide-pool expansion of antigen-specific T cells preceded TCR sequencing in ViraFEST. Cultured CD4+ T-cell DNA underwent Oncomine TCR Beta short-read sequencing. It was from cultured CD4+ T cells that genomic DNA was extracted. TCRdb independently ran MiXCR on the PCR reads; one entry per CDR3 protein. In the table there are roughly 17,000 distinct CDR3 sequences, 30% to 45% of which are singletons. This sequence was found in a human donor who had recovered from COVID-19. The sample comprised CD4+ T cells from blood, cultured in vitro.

CDR3 nucleotide sequence: TGCAGTGCTACGACAGGGATATCCTACGAGCAGTACTTC. Translation: CSATTGISYEQYF. The genes are TRBV20-1 and TRBJ2-7, with TRBD1 matching 7 bases. The CDR3 is 13 residues long. From germline, CDR1 is DFQATT and CDR2 SNEGSKA (reference sequence). V gave up 4 bases and J gave up 1 base; unmatched junction bases: 4.